Listed here are 15 T cell receptor beta chains from one sample, sequenced in a study of T cell responses to AZD1222 COVID-19 vaccine. Some clones are missing from TCRdb's copy, which holds only in-frame ones; the method was immunoSEQ multiplex PCR. The table has over 150,000 clones, around 92% seen once. This specimen was peripheral blood, taken on day 0 of AZD1222 vaccination. All receptors derive from an adult in good health.

The V and J genes are TRBV5-6 and TRBJ2-1; the match to TRBD2 covers 13 bases. The CDR3 spans 16 residues. Germline CDR1 and CDR2: SGHDT and YYEEEE. Trimming cost V 4 bases and J 9 bases; bases outside gene matches: 10. CDR3 region: CASSRPGTSGMGEQFF. The CDR3, as DNA: TGTGCCAGCAGCCGACCCGGGACTAGCGGGATGGGTGAGCAGTTCTTC.

This clone was seen a single time. This chain links TRBV30 with TRBJ2-3; D is undetermined. In germline, CDR1 is GTSNPN, CDR2 SVGIG (reference sequence). Trimming removed 2 bases from V and 4 bases from J, with 4 bases in between. The CDR3 extends over 11 amino acids. This CDR3 reads CAWSIADTQYF. The CDR3 DNA reads TGTGCCTGGAGTATAGCAGATACGCAGTATTTT.

V and J are TRBV28 and TRBJ2-7, with D unresolved. The V gene's germline CDR1 is MDHEN and CDR2 SYDVKM. V lost 5 bases and J lost 3, with 11 bases in between. The CDR3 loop spans 13 amino acids. The DNA of the CDR3 is TGTGCCAGCAGTGGCGGCAGACTCTACGAGCAGTACGTC. Protein product: CASSGGRLYEQYV.

The chain recombines TRBV27 with TRBJ2-7; TRBD2 is a possible D gene (5 bases). CDR3 length: 14 amino acids. Looked up from germline, CDR1 is MNHEY and CDR2 is SMNVEV (reference sequence). V lost 4 bases, J lost 0 bases, and 10 bases lay in between. This chain's CDR3 is CASSSADRSYEQYF. The CDR3 DNA follows: TGTGCCAGCAGTTCAGCGGACCGCTCCTACGAGCAGTACTTC.

This chain links TRBV6-9 with TRBJ1-5; D unclear. Germline CDR1 MNHGY, CDR2 SVAAGI. V dropped 0 bases and J dropped 3 bases, with 12 bases sitting between them. CDR3 length equals 16 residues. This CDR3 reads CASSYSGTANNQPQHF. In nucleotides, the CDR3 is TGTGCCAGCAGTTATTCGGGTACAGCCAACAATCAGCCCCAGCATTTT.

V and J are TRBV18 and TRBJ2-5, with 9 nucleotides matching TRBD1. The CDR3 has 16 amino acids. The junction had 2 bases not matched to a gene; V was cut back by 0 bases and J by 0 bases. From germline, CDR1 is KGHSH and CDR2 LQKENI. CDR3: CASSPPGQGYQETQYF. CDR3 sequence (DNA): TGTGCCAGCTCACCACCGGGACAGGGATACCAAGAGACCCAGTACTTC.

This clone occurred a few times. This sequence joins TRBV9 and TRBJ1-4, with 7 bases that match TRBD1. From germline, CDR1 is SGDLS and CDR2 YYNGEE. The V and J ends lost 4 bases and 0 bases, in that order; junction bases with no gene match: 9. The CDR3 contains 17 residues. The DNA for the CDR3 is TGTGCCAGCAGCTCTCACAGGGGCGGTACAACTAATGAAAAACTGTTTTTT. The encoded protein is CASSSHRGGTTNEKLFF.

The chain has TRBV19 and TRBJ1-1; the D is unclear. The CDR3 runs 13 residues. The germline V gene has CDR1 LNHDA and CDR2 SQIVND (reference sequence). V shed 4 bases and J shed 3 bases, with 9 bases lying between them. The chain's CDR3 is CASSTASDTEAFF. The DNA of the CDR3 is TGTGCCAGTAGTACCGCCTCGGACACTGAAGCTTTCTTT.

The CDR3 sequence is CASSLGDGREDTQYF. In DNA form, the CDR3 reads TGTGCCAGCAGCTTAGGGGACGGAAGAGAGGATACGCAGTATTTT. V usage is TRBV7-9 and J usage is TRBJ2-3; D assignment may be TRBD1 or TRBD2 (5 bases each). The CDR3 is made up of 15 amino acids. Germline CDR1 is SEHNR and CDR2 is FQNEAQ (reference sequence). V lost 1 base to trimming and J lost 6 bases, with 14 bases between them.

This chain links TRBV9 with TRBJ1-1; D remains ambiguous. Per the germline V gene, CDR1 is SGDLS and CDR2 is YYNGEE. V was shortened by 3 bases and J by 3 bases, with 12 bases between the two germline ends. The CDR3 loop spans 14 amino acids. In nucleotides, the CDR3 is TGTGCCAGCAGCGGCCCCGGGAGACACACTGAAGCTTTCTTT. It translates to CASSGPGRHTEAFF.

This chain links TRBV11-2 with TRBJ1-2; the match to TRBD1 covers 7 bases. V gave up 2 bases and J gave up 5 bases; unmatched junction bases: 11. The CDR3 loop spans 16 amino acids. The germline V gene has CDR1 SGHAT and CDR2 FQNNGV. The CDR3 loop is CASSLISGRGEYGYTF. For the CDR3, the DNA is TGTGCCAGCAGCTTAATCTCGGGCAGGGGGGAGTATGGCTACACCTTC.

The rearrangement uses TRBV19 and TRBJ1-1; perhaps TRBD1 as D (5 bases). V lost 5 bases to trimming and J lost 1 base, with 8 bases between them. The CDR3 extends over 13 amino acids. From germline, CDR1 is LNHDA and CDR2 SQIVND (reference sequence). CDR3 loop: CASSLGPNTEAFF. The DNA for the CDR3 is TGTGCCAGTAGTCTGGGACCGAACACTGAAGCTTTCTTT.

This sequence joins TRBV10-3 and TRBJ1-1; D is unresolved. The CDR3 consists of 14 residues. Germline V gene sequence: CDR1 ENHRY, CDR2 SYGVKD. V lost 0 bases to trimming and J lost 1 base, with 6 bases between them. The CDR3, as DNA: TGTGCCATCAGTGAGTCAGCGAGGAACACTGAAGCTTTCTTT. Its protein is CAISESARNTEAFF.

The rearrangement links TRBV28 to TRBJ1-2; 9 bases agree with TRBD1. The V gene end was trimmed by 5 bases and the J gene end by 4 bases; junction bases not matched to a gene: 8. The CDR3 runs to 15 residues. From germline, CDR1 is MDHEN and CDR2 SYDVKM. The CDR3 nucleotides are TGTGCCAGCAGTCGCCCTACAGGGGGCGGCTATGGCTACACCTTC. Protein: CASSRPTGGGYGYTF.

The CDR3 is CASSHPVLPGQGAASGTDTQYF. In nucleotides, the CDR3 is TGCGCCAGCAGTCACCCCGTATTACCGGGACAGGGAGCAGCGAGCGGGACAGATACGCAGTATTTT. The gene calls are TRBV23-1 and TRBJ2-3, with 9 bases matching TRBD1. TRBV23-1 is marked as an open reading frame, function uncertain. This CDR3 has 22 residues. Trimming cost V 3 bases and J 3 bases; bases outside gene matches: 25.